This T cell receptor beta chain stems from a study of blood T cell repertoires in COVID-19. Study-level background: Samples of COVID-19 (acute and convalescent) were obtained from the United States, Italy and Spain. T cells, B-cell-depleted T cells, or PBMCs supplied cDNA or gDNA.

V gave up 0 bases and J gave up 7 bases, with 12 bases separating them. Germline loops: CDR1 SGHVS, CDR2 FQNEAQ. The CDR3 contains 14 residues. Original handling: Amplifying reference gene primers gave estimates of nucleated cell counts. Sequencing used immunoSEQ multiplex PCR; TCRdb keeps in-frame clones, though not all of them. V and J calls and clone size come straight from that table; D and trimming were deduced from the DNA. Of 85,000 to 100,000 clones in the sample, about nine tenths were seen once. V gene TRBV7-8 combines with J gene TRBJ1-1; possibly TRBD1 for D (6 bases). Sequenced: peripheral blood. The sequence came from a man aged 60 to 75 with acute or convalescent COVID-19. The CDR3 protein is CASSLASRQVEAFF. DNA for the CDR3: TGTGCCAGCAGCTTAGCATCGAGACAGGTTGAAGCTTTCTTT. The full variable domain, rest sourced from reference TRBV7-8 and TRBJ1-1, is GAGVSQSPRYKVAKRGQDVALRCDPISGHVSLFWYQQALGQGPEFLTYFQNEAQLDKSGLPSDRFFAERPEGSVSTLKIQRTQQEDSAVYLCASSLASRQVEAFFGQGTRLTVV.